This T cell receptor (beta chain) was recorded in a study of OX40 agonist ivuxolimab in advanced cancers. Broadly, across the study: The costimulatory receptor OX40 (CD134) was targeted by ivuxolimab, a fully human IgG2 agonistic monoclonal antibody. Intravenous ivuxolimab was administered to patients every 2 weeks at six dose levels: 0.01, 0.1, 0.3, 1.5, 3 and 10 mg/kg. Patients were allowed to have had prior anti-PD-1, anti-PD-L1 or anti-CTLA-4 therapy, and around 37% of the dose-escalation patients had previously received checkpoint inhibitors. The paper covers the monotherapy dose-escalation part of the phase I ivuxolimab trial, which included N = 52 patients. In the dose-escalation cohort, approximately 83% of patients were male, and the mean age was roughly 56 years with a range of about 20 to 90. Partial responses occurred in three dose-escalation patients, of whom one had hepatocellular carcinoma and two had cutaneous melanoma. Of the 50 to 55 dose-escalation patients, hepatocellular carcinoma was present in approximately 20, melanoma in around 15, renal cell carcinoma in 9 and head and neck cancer in 9. The purpose of peripheral TCRbeta sequencing was to test whether ivuxolimab changed TCR sequence diversity and led to clonal T-cell expansion.

Study-wide findings and limitations: Low levels of normalized T-cell clonal expansion were also shown by some nonresponding patients. Partial responders in the 0.1-3.0 mg/kg groups had among the lowest normalized peripheral clonal expansion, especially among CD8+ T cells. At doses from 0.1 to 3.0 mg/kg, clonal expansion was seen in both CD4+ and CD8+ blood T cells between baseline and week 6. Which antigens the clonally expanded peripheral T cells were specific for was not determined. On average, CD8+ T cells showed more expanded clones than CD4+ T cells after ivuxolimab.

The trial excluded patients who had a history of autoimmune disease or were on systemic immunosuppression. In every dose cohort, peripheral blood was drawn for TCR sequencing at baseline, cycle 4 day 1, and cycle 7 day 1. Samples came from an open-label, multicenter, first-in-human phase I dose-escalation trial of ivuxolimab. The trial enrolled adults with locally advanced or metastatic head and neck squamous cell, hepatocellular, melanoma or renal cell carcinoma. CD4+ and CD8+ T cells were sorted separately from peripheral blood before TCR sequencing. As to this clone: Its antigen is unknown. There are no base qualities to consult, and no much larger clone falls within one base.

For sequencing of the TCRbeta CDR3 region, genomic DNA was extracted from the sorted cells. The immunoSEQ Assay was used for sequencing of TCRbeta CDR3 regions. TCRdb stores this immuneACCESS table with in-frame sequences only. Part of the clones is absent; in the studies checked, under half of the shortfall reflects unresolved V genes, and no reason is known for the rest. Counted in this sample were just over 80,000 clones; around 86% of them appeared once. The ten largest clones represent 0.25% to 0.4% of the sample. Taken from the germline V gene (reference sequence), the CDR1 and CDR2 loops are SGHNT and YYREEE. From the cysteine up to the phenylalanine, the CDR3 has a length of 15 residues. Of all the DNA, just the CDR3 is kept, 45 bases in frame from base 1. V lost 4 bases and J lost 8 bases, and the count of bases not matched to a germline gene is 10.

The source was CD4+ or CD8+ T cells sorted from blood, collected in a trial of the OX40 agonist ivuxolimab. The TCR comes from an adult with an advanced solid tumor such as melanoma, head and neck, liver or kidney cancer. Rearrangement joined TRBV5-4 to TRBJ2-1, with 9 central nucleotides matching TRBD1. The nucleotide sequence reads TGTGCCAGCAGCACCGGGACAGGGTCCCCCTATGAGCAGTTCTTC. It specifies CASSTGTGSPYEQFF. The entire variable domain, with the stretches around the CDR3 drawn from the reference TRBV5-4 and TRBJ2-1 proteins, is ETGVTQSPTHLIKTRGQQVTLRCSSQSGHNTVSWYQQALGQGPQFIFQYYREEENGRGNFPPRFSGLQFPNYSSELNVNALELDDSALYLCASSTGTGSPYEQFFGPGTRLTVL.